These 6 T cell receptor beta chains were sequenced from one sample in a study of cytomegalovirus exposure and HLA in healthy donors. With 60 Vbeta and 13 Jbeta primers, the PCR was carried out. Only in-frame clones appear in the TCRdb table, and some are missing; sequencing was by immunoSEQ multiplex PCR. Of approximately 110,000 clones listed, about 84% are singletons. Sequencing was performed on PBMCs. Receptors originate from a man aged 40-55 years in good health and CMV-seronegative.

The CDR3 DNA is TGTGCCAGCAGTTATTCTAGCGGTACGCAGTATTTT. It is translated as CASSYSSGTQYF. V and J are TRBV6-5 and TRBJ2-3; 7 bases line up with TRBD2. Trimming removed 3 bases from V and 8 bases from J; junction bases left unmatched: 2. The CDR3 has 12 residues. CDR1 and CDR2 (germline): MNHEY, SVGAGI.

The J gene is TRBJ2-1, the V gene TRBV10-3; 7 nucleotides align to TRBD1. Germline loops: CDR1 ENHRY, CDR2 SYGVKD. This CDR3 is 15 amino acids long. The J segment lost 4 bases and the V segment lost 8 bases, leaving 11 bases of the junction unmatched. The CDR3 here is CAIGKQGSLYNEQFF. CDR3 nucleotides: TGTGCCATCGGTAAACAGGGGTCCCTATACAATGAGCAGTTCTTC.

V usage is TRBV2 and J usage is TRBJ1-6; 9 nucleotides line up with TRBD1. CDR3 length equals 15 residues. Germline lookup yields CDR1 SNHLY and CDR2 FYNNEI. V lost 7 bases, J lost 8 bases, and 9 bases stayed unmatched. DNA of the CDR3: TGTGCCAGCAAGGGACAGGGTTTCGTCGATTCACCCCTCCACTTT. It specifies CASKGQGFVDSPLHF. The complete variable domain, with remaining parts taken from reference TRBV2 and TRBJ1-6, reads EPEVTQTPSHQVTQMGQEVILRCVPISNHLYFYWYRQILGQKVEFLVSFYNNEISEKSEIFDDQFSVERPDGSNFTLKIRSTKLEDSAMYFCASKGQGFVDSPLHFGNGTRLTVT.

The rearrangement links TRBV19 to TRBJ1-6; a possible D gene is TRBD1 (6 bases). The germline CDR1 and CDR2 sequences are LNHDA and SQIVND (reference sequence). The V gene lost 7 bases and the J gene lost 8 bases, with 18 bases spanning the gap. The CDR3 spans 15 residues. CDR3 residues: CASTGPGRGDSPLHF. CDR3 nucleotides: TGTGCCAGTACGGGCCCGGGCAGGGGCGATTCACCCCTCCACTTT.

In the case of this clone: This same CDR3 is encoded by further DNA sequences in the sample. The chain combines TRBV6-4 with TRBJ2-3, with 9 bases lining up with TRBD2. The V gene's germline CDR1 is MRHNA and CDR2 SNTAGT. This CDR3 region has 15 residues. After removal of 4 bases from V and 6 bases from J, the junction contained 8 bases not matched to a gene. The CDR3 sequence: CASSGGGGATDTQYF. CDR3 bases: TGTGCCAGCAGTGGCGGCGGGGGGGCCACTGATACGCAGTATTTT.

The CDR3 loop is CASSPSGGPSNEQFF. CDR3 coding DNA: TGTGCCAGCTCACCTAGCGGGGGGCCCTCCAATGAGCAGTTCTTC. The chain joins TRBV18 to TRBJ2-1; 10 bases match TRBD2. This CDR3 spans 15 amino acids. The germline gives CDR1 KGHSH, CDR2 LQKENI. V lost 3 bases, J lost 6 bases, and 5 bases stayed unmatched.